Listed below are T cell receptor beta chains from one sample, sequenced in a study of CD8 T cells in Susac syndrome. TCRdb re-called the immunoSEQ multiplex PCR reads through MiXCR, storing one row per CDR3 protein. Among about 75,000 distinct CDR3 sequences listed, around 94% were seen once. Sequenced input: CD8+ T cells from PBMCs. Receptors originate from a human donor with Susac syndrome. Both conserved end residues are part of each CDR3. Fields, in order: clone size, V gene, D gene, J gene, CDR3 protein. A D gene is named only where the DNA matches it firmly. Expanded clones get a size class; other rows say once, few or many, or leave the size out.

clone_size: .; v_call: TRBV7-9; d_call: .; j_call: TRBJ2-7; cdr3_aa: CASSLTGEDRTGNEQYF
clone_size: .; v_call: TRBV7-8; d_call: .; j_call: TRBJ1-2; cdr3_aa: CASSELASRYTF
clone_size: once; v_call: TRBV6-2/TRBV6-3; d_call: .; j_call: TRBJ1-5; cdr3_aa: CANGTPRPQHF
clone_size: .; v_call: TRBV19; d_call: TRBD1; j_call: TRBJ2-7; cdr3_aa: CASSIGTGTYEQYF
clone_size: .; v_call: TRBV5-1; d_call: .; j_call: TRBJ1-1; cdr3_aa: CASSLPEQNTEAFF
clone_size: .; v_call: TRBV4-3; d_call: .; j_call: TRBJ1-6; cdr3_aa: CASSQLTGKDSPLHF
clone_size: .; v_call: TRBV5-6; d_call: TRBD1; j_call: TRBJ2-5; cdr3_aa: CASSLDLGQQETQYF
clone_size: .; v_call: TRBV7-6; d_call: .; j_call: TRBJ2-1; cdr3_aa: CASSPTQVNEQFF
clone_size: .; v_call: TRBV9; d_call: TRBD1; j_call: TRBJ2-4; cdr3_aa: CASSVGQGAKNIQYF
clone_size: .; v_call: TRBV5-1; d_call: .; j_call: TRBJ2-1; cdr3_aa: CASSLRGSNEQFF
clone_size: .; v_call: TRBV9; d_call: .; j_call: TRBJ2-3; cdr3_aa: CASSVDLDTQYF
clone_size: once; v_call: TRBV14; d_call: TRBD2; j_call: TRBJ2-1; cdr3_aa: CASSRSLAGASNEQFF
clone_size: .; v_call: TRBV4-1; d_call: .; j_call: TRBJ1-2; cdr3_aa: CASSQDTGGGDYGYTF
clone_size: .; v_call: TRBV20-1; d_call: TRBD1; j_call: TRBJ2-1; cdr3_aa: CSAAGSGTEYNEQFF
clone_size: .; v_call: TRBV19; d_call: TRBD2; j_call: TRBJ2-7; cdr3_aa: CASKGGAASSYEQYF
clone_size: .; v_call: TRBV28; d_call: TRBD1; j_call: TRBJ1-2; cdr3_aa: CASRAETGALNYGYTF
clone_size: .; v_call: TRBV7-3; d_call: .; j_call: TRBJ1-2; cdr3_aa: CASSLYYWPNSCLYGYTF
clone_size: .; v_call: TRBV9; d_call: .; j_call: TRBJ1-1; cdr3_aa: CASSVGGRTEAFF
clone_size: once; v_call: TRBV9; d_call: .; j_call: TRBJ1-4; cdr3_aa: CASSPYDKVGEKLFF
clone_size: .; v_call: TRBV5-1; d_call: .; j_call: TRBJ2-2; cdr3_aa: CASSLLGENTGELFF
clone_size: once; v_call: TRBV27; d_call: TRBD1; j_call: TRBJ1-1; cdr3_aa: CASGQGSNTEAFF
clone_size: .; v_call: TRBV7-2; d_call: TRBD1; j_call: TRBJ1-2; cdr3_aa: CASSSRTGGLINYGYTF
clone_size: .; v_call: TRBV3-1; d_call: TRBD1; j_call: TRBJ1-2; cdr3_aa: CASSPGTGDTRGYGYTF
clone_size: .; v_call: TRBV5-5; d_call: .; j_call: TRBJ1-1; cdr3_aa: CASTMTEAFF
clone_size: .; v_call: TRBV4-1; d_call: TRBD1; j_call: TRBJ2-7; cdr3_aa: CASSPDRAPYEQYF
clone_size: .; v_call: TRBV7-8; d_call: TRBD2; j_call: TRBJ2-3; cdr3_aa: CASSSWGLAGTDTQYF
clone_size: once; v_call: TRBV3-1; d_call: .; j_call: TRBJ1-6; cdr3_aa: CASSQDLAFGGSPLHF
clone_size: .; v_call: TRBV9; d_call: .; j_call: TRBJ2-7; cdr3_aa: CASSPGYYEQYF
clone_size: .; v_call: TRBV5-6; d_call: .; j_call: TRBJ2-1; cdr3_aa: CASSLARGAQFF
clone_size: once; v_call: TRBV7-9; d_call: .; j_call: TRBJ2-7; cdr3_aa: CASSPSAGSTSYEQYF
clone_size: .; v_call: TRBV10-3; d_call: .; j_call: TRBJ2-3; cdr3_aa: CAISELLDTQYF
clone_size: .; v_call: TRBV5-1; d_call: .; j_call: TRBJ2-7; cdr3_aa: CASSLAATYEQYF
clone_size: .; v_call: TRBV7-3; d_call: TRBD2; j_call: TRBJ2-2; cdr3_aa: CATKLAGDTGELFF
clone_size: .; v_call: TRBV11-2; d_call: TRBD1; j_call: TRBJ2-3; cdr3_aa: CASSLGGTGRTDTQYF
clone_size: .; v_call: TRBV20-1; d_call: .; j_call: TRBJ1-1; cdr3_aa: CSARGDKNTEAFF
clone_size: .; v_call: TRBV10-2; d_call: .; j_call: TRBJ1-2; cdr3_aa: CASSGDKNYGYTF
clone_size: .; v_call: TRBV12-3/TRBV12-4; d_call: .; j_call: TRBJ1-4; cdr3_aa: CASNSVGEKLFF
clone_size: .; v_call: TRBV28; d_call: TRBD2; j_call: TRBJ2-1; cdr3_aa: CASSPPGLYNEQFF
clone_size: .; v_call: TRBV9; d_call: .; j_call: TRBJ2-6; cdr3_aa: CASSPYEANVLTF
clone_size: .; v_call: TRBV20-1; d_call: TRBD2; j_call: TRBJ2-3; cdr3_aa: CSARDSGLAGADTQYF
clone_size: .; v_call: TRBV7-9; d_call: TRBD2; j_call: TRBJ2-7; cdr3_aa: CASGGGYSYEQYF
clone_size: .; v_call: TRBV6-4; d_call: .; j_call: TRBJ2-3; cdr3_aa: CASSDSPETDTQYF
clone_size: .; v_call: TRBV15; d_call: TRBD1; j_call: TRBJ1-1; cdr3_aa: CATSSDRGNTEAFF
clone_size: .; v_call: TRBV6-5; d_call: TRBD1; j_call: TRBJ2-5; cdr3_aa: CASRATGGIETQYF
clone_size: .; v_call: TRBV6-5; d_call: TRBD1; j_call: TRBJ1-5; cdr3_aa: CASSYRSGGSNQPQHF